These T cell receptor beta chains were read from a single sample in a study of cytomegalovirus exposure and HLA in healthy donors. The protocol was immunoSEQ multiplex PCR, while the TCRdb copy is restricted to in-frame clones and leaves out a portion. Here the sample table reports approximately 77,000 clones. What was sequenced was PBMCs. Every receptor here comes from a young man in good health and CMV-seronegative. Each CDR3 is given without its conserved first and last residue.

TRBJ2-3 | TRBV9 | ASSVGLAKDTQY
TRBJ2-3 | TRBV6-6 | ASKETGQTQY
TRBJ2-7 | TRBV5-1 | ASSLPTSSYEQY
TRBJ1-1 | TRBV19 | ASREGPNTEAF
TRBJ1-1 | TRBV30 | AYGQGAINTEAF
TRBJ2-2 | TRBV11-2 | ASSLGQGASGELF
TRBJ2-5 | TRBV7-6 | ASNPAGGIQETQY
TRBJ2-1 | TRBV6-1 | ASSVGADPYNEQF
TRBJ2-7 | TRBV15 | ATSREVETYEQY
TRBJ2-7 | TRBV6-6 | ASSYSINSGGEQY
TRBJ1-5 | TRBV28 | ASAGGPQPQH
TRBJ1-4 | TRBV5-4 | ASSRLTGRSNEKLF
TRBJ2-2 | TRBV7-3 | ASSPLHGELF
TRBJ1-1 | TRBV30 | AWRQGPFRAF
TRBJ2-7 | TRBV19 | ASARDRGTGEQY
TRBJ2-6 | TRBV5-1 | ASSLARTGVRSGANVLT
TRBJ1-1 | TRBV11-1 | ASSRQGNGFDTEAF
TRBJ2-1 | TRBV29-1 | SVRNRESHNEQF
TRBJ2-3 | TRBV29-1 | SVDLSSTDTQY
TRBJ2-1 | TRBV5-1 | ASSLGGRQSSYNEQF
TRBJ2-1 | TRBV6-1 | ASSVRLAGGPYNEQF
TRBJ2-7 | TRBV6-1 | ASSDWDRVNEQY
TRBJ2-1 | TRBV5-1 | ASSLYRLSYNEQF
TRBJ2-5 | TRBV10-3 | AISGSEGGQQETQY
TRBJ2-1 | TRBV5-1 | ASSSDRGSYNEQF
TRBJ1-1 | TRBV6-5 | ASRWGRDTEAF
TRBJ1-2 | TRBV6-5 | ASRLYRVPNYGYT
TRBJ2-7 | TRBV18 | ASSPRTGGLYEQY
TRBJ1-1 | TRBV7-2 | ASSLGAHATEAF
TRBJ1-5 | TRBV5-6 | ASSKSSGTGAGLDQPQH
TRBJ1-1 | TRBV25-1 | ASSEVLGRGNTEAF
TRBJ1-2 | TRBV7-9 | ASSLEGGEHPYGYT
TRBJ2-5 | TRBV5-4 | ASSLAPGQGIQETQY